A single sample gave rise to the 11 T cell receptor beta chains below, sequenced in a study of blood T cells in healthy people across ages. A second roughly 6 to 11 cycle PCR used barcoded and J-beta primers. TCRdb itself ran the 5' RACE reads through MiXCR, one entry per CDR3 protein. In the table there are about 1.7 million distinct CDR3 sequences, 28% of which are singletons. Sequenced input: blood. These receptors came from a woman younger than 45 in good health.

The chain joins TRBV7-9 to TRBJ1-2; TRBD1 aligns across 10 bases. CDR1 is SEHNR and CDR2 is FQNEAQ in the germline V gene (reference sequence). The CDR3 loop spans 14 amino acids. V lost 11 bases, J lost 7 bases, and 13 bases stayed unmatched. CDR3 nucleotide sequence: TGTGCCTCGACAAGTGGGGACAGGGGCCTTGGCTACACCTTC. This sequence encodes CASTSGDRGLGYTF.

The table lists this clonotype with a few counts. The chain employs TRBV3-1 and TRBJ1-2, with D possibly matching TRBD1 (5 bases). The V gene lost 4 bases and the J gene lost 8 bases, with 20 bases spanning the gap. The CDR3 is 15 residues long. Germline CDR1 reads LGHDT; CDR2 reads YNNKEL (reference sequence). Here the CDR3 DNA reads TGTGCCAGCAGCCCCCGCGGGGCAGAAAGCGGCGGCTACACCTTC. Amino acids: CASSPRGAESGGYTF.

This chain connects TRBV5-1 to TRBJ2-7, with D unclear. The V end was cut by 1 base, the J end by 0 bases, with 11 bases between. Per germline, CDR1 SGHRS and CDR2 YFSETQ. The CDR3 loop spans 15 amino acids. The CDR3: CASSLTHESSYEQYF. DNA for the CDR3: TGCGCCAGCAGCTTGACCCACGAAAGCTCCTACGAGCAGTACTTC.

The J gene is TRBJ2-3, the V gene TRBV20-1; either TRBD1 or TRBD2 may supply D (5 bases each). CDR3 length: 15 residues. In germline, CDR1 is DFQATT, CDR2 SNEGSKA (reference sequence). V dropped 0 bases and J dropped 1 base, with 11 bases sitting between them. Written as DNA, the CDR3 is TGCAGTGCTAGAGATTATACGGGACGCACAGATACGCAGTATTTT. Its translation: CSARDYTGRTDTQYF.

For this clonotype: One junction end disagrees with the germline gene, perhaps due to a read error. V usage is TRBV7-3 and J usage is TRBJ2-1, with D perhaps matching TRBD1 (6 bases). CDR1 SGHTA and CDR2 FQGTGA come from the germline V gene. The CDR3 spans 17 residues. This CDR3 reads CASSSVPGHSTSNERFF. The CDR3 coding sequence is TGTGCCAGCAGCTCAGTTCCGGGACATTCAACCAGCAATGAGCGGTTCTTC.

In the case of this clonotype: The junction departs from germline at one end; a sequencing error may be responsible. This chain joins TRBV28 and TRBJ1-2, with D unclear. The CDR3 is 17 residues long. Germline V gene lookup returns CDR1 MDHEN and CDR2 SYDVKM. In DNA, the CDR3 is TGTGCCAGCAGTCCTCTAGGCGAATGGAATGTTAACTATGGCTGCACCTTC. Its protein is CASSPLGEWNVNYGCTF.

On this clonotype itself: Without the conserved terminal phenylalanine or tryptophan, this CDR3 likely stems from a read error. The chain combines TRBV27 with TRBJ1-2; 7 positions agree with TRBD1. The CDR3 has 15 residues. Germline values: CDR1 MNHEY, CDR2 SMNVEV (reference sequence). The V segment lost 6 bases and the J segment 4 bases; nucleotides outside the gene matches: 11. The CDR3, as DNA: TGTGCCAGCAGCCCTTCGGGGGGGACAGCCTATGGCTACACCTTG. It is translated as CASSPSGGTAYGYTL.

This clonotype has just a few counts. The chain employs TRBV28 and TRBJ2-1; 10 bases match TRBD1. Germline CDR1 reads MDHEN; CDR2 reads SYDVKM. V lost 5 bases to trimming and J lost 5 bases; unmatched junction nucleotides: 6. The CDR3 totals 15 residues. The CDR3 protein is CASSSAGQGDNEQFF. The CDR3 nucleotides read TGTGCCAGCAGTAGCGCCGGACAGGGGGACAATGAGCAGTTCTTC.

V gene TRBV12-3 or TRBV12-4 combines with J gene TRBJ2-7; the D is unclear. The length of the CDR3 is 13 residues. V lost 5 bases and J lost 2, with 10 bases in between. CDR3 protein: CASSPQNTYEQYF. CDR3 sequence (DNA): TGTGCCAGCAGTCCACAGAACACCTACGAGCAGTACTTC.

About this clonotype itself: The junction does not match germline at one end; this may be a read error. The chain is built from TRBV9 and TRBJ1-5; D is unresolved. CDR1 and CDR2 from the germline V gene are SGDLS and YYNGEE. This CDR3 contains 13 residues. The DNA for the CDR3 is TGTACCAGCAGCCCGGAATTCGGGCAGCCCCAGCATTTT. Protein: CTSSPEFGQPQHF. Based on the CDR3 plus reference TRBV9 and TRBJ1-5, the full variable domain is DSGVTQTPKHLITATGQRVTLRCSPRSGDLSVYWYQQSLDQGLQFLIQYYNGEERAKGNILERFSAQQFPDLHSELNLSSLELGDSALYFCTSSPEFGQPQHFGDGTRLSIL.

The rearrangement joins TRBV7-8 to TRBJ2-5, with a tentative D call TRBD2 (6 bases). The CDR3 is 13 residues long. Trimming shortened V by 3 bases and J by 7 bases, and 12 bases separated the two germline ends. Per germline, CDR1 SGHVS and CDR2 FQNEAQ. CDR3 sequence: CASSLDWGVTQYF. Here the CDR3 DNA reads TGTGCCAGCAGCTTGGACTGGGGGGTGACCCAGTACTTC.